The rows below give T cell receptor beta chains drawn from one sample of a study of T-cell reconstitution after alpha-beta-depleted transplantation in children. TCRdb reprocessed the PCR reads via MiXCR and lists one record per CDR3 protein. The sample records tens of thousands of distinct CDR3 sequences, less than 15% being singletons. Sequences were derived from PBMCs, mostly from graft donor cells, sampled 180 days after TCRalphabeta/CD19-depleted stem cell transplant. Source of these receptors: a male patient aged 2-15 years who had a stem cell transplant for acute lymphoblastic leukemia, so the T cells may come from the graft donor. Both conserved end residues are part of each CDR3. The order of the fields is V gene, clone size, J gene, D gene, CDR3 protein, CDR3 DNA. D genes are given only for firm matches. Only part of the rows carry a size: once, few, many, or a class if the clone is expanded.

>TRBV13|few|TRBJ2-3|-
CASSLAGRGADTQYF
TGTGCCAGCAGCTTAGCGGGAAGGGGGGCAGATACGCAGTATTTT
>TRBV12-3/TRBV12-4|few|TRBJ1-4|-
CASSLGVGPTNEKLFF
TGTGCCAGCAGTTTAGGGGTTGGCCCAACTAATGAAAAACTGTTTTTT
>TRBV6-2/TRBV6-3|many|TRBJ2-1|TRBD2
CASSYVGLAGGSSYNEQFF
TGTGCCAGCAGTTATGTGGGCCTAGCGGGGGGGAGCTCCTACAATGAGCAGTTCTTC
>TRBV10-3|few|TRBJ1-2|TRBD1
CAISGRTGEYGYTF
TGTGCCATCAGTGGCCGGACAGGGGAATATGGCTACACCTTC
>TRBV6-1|-|TRBJ2-2|TRBD1
CASRTGGVGVGELFF
TGTGCCAGCAGGACAGGGGGCGTGGGGGTCGGGGAGCTGTTTTTT
>TRBV3-1|-|TRBJ2-3|-
CASSQSQVTDTQYF
TGTGCCAGCAGCCAAAGCCAGGTCACAGATACGCAGTATTTT
>TRBV9|many|TRBJ2-2|-
CASSLNTGELFF
TGTGCCAGCAGCTTGAACACCGGGGAGCTGTTTTTT
>TRBV25-1|-|TRBJ2-2|-
CASSEWDLTGELFF
TGTGCCAGCAGTGAATGGGACCTCACCGGGGAGCTGTTTTTT
>TRBV28|-|TRBJ2-1|TRBD2
CAIRLAGGPHEQFF
TGTGCCATCCGGCTAGCGGGAGGGCCCCATGAGCAGTTCTTC
>TRBV5-1|-|TRBJ2-2|-
CASSLAAVNTGELFF
TGCGCCAGCAGCTTGGCGGCAGTCAACACCGGGGAGCTGTTTTTT
>TRBV20-1|few|TRBJ2-1|-
CSANHEQFF
TGCAGTGCTAACCATGAGCAGTTCTTC
>TRBV7-6|many|TRBJ1-1|-
CASSLVLGENTEAFF
TGTGCCAGCAGCTTAGTCCTCGGGGAGAACACTGAAGCTTTCTTT
>TRBV6-1|-|TRBJ1-2|-
CASSEDGPRQDYGYTF
TGTGCCAGCAGTGAAGATGGGCCCCGACAGGACTATGGCTACACCTTC
>TRBV3-1|few|TRBJ2-5|-
CASSRGLATQETQYF
TGTGCCAGCAGCCGGGGACTCGCGACACAAGAGACCCAGTACTTC
>TRBV20-1|few|TRBJ2-5|-
CSARAVERDQETQYF
TGCAGTGCTAGAGCAGTTGAAAGAGACCAAGAGACCCAGTACTTC
>TRBV4-1|few|TRBJ2-7|TRBD1
CASSQPGTVPYEQYF
TGCGCCAGCAGCCAACCGGGGACAGTACCCTACGAGCAGTACTTC
>TRBV10-3|few|TRBJ2-4|-
CAISEGGDRIGIQYF
TGTGCCATCAGTGAGGGGGGGGACAGGATCGGCATTCAGTACTTC
>TRBV12-5|-|TRBJ2-1|TRBD1
CASKDRGFREQFF
TGTGCTAGTAAAGACAGGGGGTTTAGAGAGCAGTTCTTC
>TRBV10-3|many|TRBJ2-7|-
CAISEATSYEQYF
TGTGCCATCAGTGAGGCCACTTCCTACGAGCAGTACTTC
>TRBV6-1|-|TRBJ2-3|-
CASTSPSVGTDTQYF
TGTGCCAGCACCTCGCCTTCCGTCGGCACAGATACGCAGTATTTT
>TRBV6-2/TRBV6-3|-|TRBJ2-7|-
CASSRLLLGAYEQYF
TGTGCCAGCAGCCGACTTTTACTCGGAGCGTACGAGCAGTACTTC
>TRBV20-1|-|TRBJ1-2|-
CSAREYNYGYTF
TGCAGTGCTAGAGAGTACAACTATGGCTACACCTTC
>TRBV20-1|many|TRBJ1-5|TRBD1
CSATKIRDRVESHF
TGCAGTGCAACTAAGATCCGGGACAGGGTGGAATCGCATTTT
>TRBV2|few|TRBJ1-2|-
CASIAGTYGYTF
TGTGCCAGCATTGCAGGCACCTATGGCTACACCTTC
>TRBV20-1|-|TRBJ2-1|-
CSTQLVNEQFF
TGCAGTACCCAACTAGTAAATGAGCAGTTCTTC
>TRBV7-2|-|TRBJ2-7|TRBD2
CASSLGLAGADEQYF
TGTGCCAGCAGTTTAGGGCTAGCGGGAGCAGATGAGCAGTACTTC
>TRBV20-1|few|TRBJ2-4|-
CSASNRVGDIQYF
TGCAGTGCTAGTAACAGGGTTGGAGACATTCAGTACTTC
>TRBV5-1|-|TRBJ2-2|TRBD1
CASSLAPTGQGTGELFF
TGCGCCAGCAGCTTGGCCCCGACAGGGCAAGGCACCGGGGAGCTGTTTTTT
>TRBV12-3/TRBV12-4|many|TRBJ2-1|-
CASSPRGDEQFF
TGTGCCAGCAGTCCCCGTGGAGATGAGCAGTTCTTC
>TRBV10-3|-|TRBJ2-2|-
CAISEVGTGELFF
TGTGCCATCAGTGAGGTGGGAACCGGGGAGCTGTTTTTT
>TRBV6-5|few|TRBJ2-6|-
CASSPRQNLLSGANVLTF
TGTGCCAGCAGCCCCCGACAGAACCTCCTCTCTGGGGCCAACGTCCTGACTTTC
>TRBV20-1|few|TRBJ2-1|TRBD2
CSAPGGGTSYNEQFF
TGCAGTGCTCCCGGCGGGGGAACGTCCTACAATGAGCAGTTCTTC
>TRBV12-3/TRBV12-4|few|TRBJ2-1|TRBD1
CASSPDRGAYNEQFF
TGTGCCAGCAGCCCCGACAGGGGGGCCTACAATGAGCAGTTCTTC
>TRBV7-8|-|TRBJ1-1|-
CASSLEQRGYTEAFF
TGTGCCAGCAGCTTAGAACAGCGGGGTTACACTGAAGCTTTCTTT
>TRBV2|-|TRBJ2-7|TRBD2
CASSPSGRANNEQYF
TGTGCCAGCAGCCCAAGCGGGAGGGCAAATAATGAGCAGTACTTC
>TRBV2|-|TRBJ1-5|-
CASSRSQPQHF
TGTGCCAGCAGTCGGAGTCAGCCCCAGCATTTT
>TRBV18|-|TRBJ2-7|TRBD2
CASSPGLAGLSSYEQYF
TGTGCCAGCTCACCGGGACTAGCGGGACTCAGCTCCTACGAGCAGTACTTC
>TRBV5-1|-|TRBJ2-7|-
CASRGAYEQYF
TGCGCCAGCAGGGGGGCCTACGAGCAGTACTTC
>TRBV5-6|few|TRBJ2-7|-
CASSLAPTLQYF
TGTGCCAGCAGCTTGGCCCCCACCTTGCAGTACTTC
>TRBV10-3|few|TRBJ2-5|-
CAISGNLYQETQYF
TGTGCCATCAGTGGTAACCTGTACCAAGAGACCCAGTACTTC
>TRBV6-5|medium-sized|TRBJ2-1|-
CASSYGGSYNEQFF
TGTGCCAGCAGTTATGGGGGCTCCTACAATGAGCAGTTCTTC
>TRBV10-3|-|TRBJ1-2|-
CAISPTGLNGYTF
TGTGCCATCAGCCCGACAGGCCTGAATGGCTACACCTTC
>TRBV11-2|-|TRBJ2-1|TRBD2
CASSPRGGLYNEQFF
TGTGCCAGCAGCCCGCGGGGGGGTCTCTACAATGAGCAGTTCTTC
>TRBV28|-|TRBJ1-4|-
CASSLLRGFSNEKLFF
TGTGCCAGCAGTTTATTGCGGGGTTTCTCTAATGAAAAACTGTTTTTT
>TRBV5-1|-|TRBJ1-1|-
CASSLGSAGTEAFF
TGCGCCAGCAGCCTCGGGAGCGCTGGCACTGAAGCTTTCTTT
>TRBV28|-|TRBJ2-5|-
CASSPGFRETQYF
TGTGCCAGCAGCCCAGGGTTTCGAGAGACCCAGTACTTC
>TRBV12-3/TRBV12-4|many|TRBJ2-3|-
CASSLGLGTQYF
TGTGCCAGCAGTTTAGGGCTAGGTACGCAGTATTTT
>TRBV24-1|-|TRBJ2-5|-
CATSDLRWETQYF
TGTGCCACCAGTGATTTGCGGTGGGAGACCCAGTACTTC
>TRBV28|many|TRBJ2-1|-
CASRGDNEQFF
TGTGCCAGCAGAGGGGACAATGAGCAGTTCTTC
>TRBV20-1|few|TRBJ1-2|-
CSARPYPWTAGYTF
TGCAGTGCTAGACCTTACCCGTGGACAGCTGGCTACACCTTC
>TRBV6-2/TRBV6-3|many|TRBJ2-2|-
CASSYPGELFF
TGTGCCAGCAGTTACCCCGGGGAGCTGTTTTTT
>TRBV28|-|TRBJ2-5|TRBD2
CASSFVREGETQYF
TGTGCCAGCAGTTTCGTCCGGGAGGGAGAGACCCAGTACTTC
>TRBV5-6|-|TRBJ2-5|-
CASTYGASETQYF
TGTGCCAGCACCTATGGGGCTAGCGAGACCCAGTACTTC
>TRBV25-1|many|TRBJ1-1|-
CASSERLGVPGAFF
TGTGCCAGCAGTGAGCGCCTTGGTGTCCCAGGAGCTTTCTTT
>TRBV7-8|few|TRBJ2-7|-
CASSSPTGVGYEQYF
TGTGCCAGCAGCTCCCCCACGGGGGTCGGGTACGAGCAGTACTTC
>TRBV29-1|-|TRBJ1-4|-
CSVESGGKNEKLFF
TGCAGCGTTGAGAGCGGCGGGAAGAATGAAAAACTGTTTTTT
>TRBV5-1|-|TRBJ2-2|-
CASSFSGQSGELFF
TGCGCCAGCAGCTTCTCCGGACAGTCCGGGGAGCTGTTTTTT
>TRBV28|-|TRBJ1-1|-
CASSPAFRKTFF
TGTGCCAGCAGCCCAGCTTTTCGCAAAACTTTCTTT
>TRBV14|-|TRBJ1-2|TRBD1
CASSLQRGRDYGYTF
TGTGCCAGCAGCCTCCAGAGGGGGCGCGACTATGGCTACACCTTC